The 14 T cell receptor beta chains below all came from one sample that was sequenced in a study of blood T cell repertoires in COVID-19. Using immunoSEQ multiplex PCR, the repertoire was profiled, and TCRdb retains in-frame clones only, with some absent. This table holds about 48,000 clones, over 65% found once. The sequenced material came from peripheral blood. Receptors were obtained from an older woman with acute or convalescent COVID-19.

The chain uses TRBV7-2 and TRBJ2-1; D is possibly TRBD2 (6 bases). The CDR3 consists of 16 residues. The V end was cut by 2 bases, the J end by 10 bases, with 21 bases between. CDR1 is SGHTA, CDR2 FQGNSA, per germline. The CDR3 DNA follows: TGTGCCAGCAGCTTAATAGGCGGGACGGCTCCATCGGAGCAGTTCTTC. This codes for CASSLIGGTAPSEQFF.

This chain connects TRBV7-9 to TRBJ1-1; the D is unclear. Germline CDR1 reads SEHNR; CDR2 reads FQNEAQ (reference sequence). This CDR3 has 15 amino acids. V lost 5 bases to trimming and J lost 2 bases, with 15 bases between them. CDR3 sequence reads: CASSPLWGVNTEAFF. The CDR3, as DNA: TGTGCCAGCAGCCCCCTGTGGGGAGTTAACACTGAAGCTTTCTTT.

This chain connects TRBV11-1 to TRBJ2-7; 12 bases are a match to TRBD2. Germline V gene data show CDR1 as SGHAT and CDR2 as FQDESV (reference sequence). With V trimmed by 5 bases and J by 4 bases, 6 bases remained unmatched. The CDR3 sequence is 15 residues long. The CDR3 is CASSQTSGSYYEQYF. The CDR3 DNA sequence: TGTGCCAGCAGCCAGACTAGCGGGAGTTATTACGAGCAGTACTTC.

The J gene is TRBJ2-3, the V gene TRBV25-1, with D unclear. This CDR3 has 14 amino acids. Germline V gives CDR1 MGHDK, CDR2 SYGVNS. The germline V and J ends were trimmed by 4 bases and 0 bases, with 8 bases remaining between them. The CDR3 loop is CASSVRASTDTQYF. The CDR3 nucleotides are TGTGCCAGCAGTGTGCGAGCGAGCACAGATACGCAGTATTTT.

The J gene is TRBJ2-5, the V gene TRBV2; TRBD2 aligns across 8 bases. The length of the CDR3 is 15 residues. Per the germline V gene, CDR1 is SNHLY and CDR2 is FYNNEI. The V segment lost 1 base and the J segment 5 bases; nucleotides outside the gene matches: 6. CDR3 bases: TGTGCCAGCAGTGAAGAAGCGGGGGCGGGGGAGACCCAGTACTTC. It specifies CASSEEAGAGETQYF.

The chain combines TRBV5-1 with TRBJ2-1, with D possibly matching TRBD2 (5 bases). The V end was cut by 4 bases, the J end by 4 bases, with 15 bases between. CDR1 is SGHRS, CDR2 YFSETQ, per germline. The CDR3 contains 15 residues. CDR3 nucleotides: TGCGCCAGCAGCCAGAACGGGGAAGAGTACAATGAGCAGTTCTTC. Encoded protein: CASSQNGEEYNEQFF.

The chain is built from TRBV29-1 and TRBJ2-7; D may be TRBD1 (7 bases). Germline V gives CDR1 SQVTM, CDR2 ANQGSEA. The CDR3 consists of 13 residues. With 6 bases removed from V and 2 bases from J, the gap between germline ends came to 14 bases. CDR3 nucleotide sequence: TGCAGCGTGGGGAGGCAGGGGGCCTACGAGCAGTACTTC. This encodes CSVGRQGAYEQYF.

Notes on this clone: A junction end diverges from the germline sequence, so it may reflect a read error. This chain connects TRBV7-9 to TRBJ2-3; D gene uncertain. The germline V gene encodes CDR1 SEHNR and CDR2 FQNEAQ (reference sequence). CDR3 length: 9 residues. The CDR3 coding sequence is TGTGCCAGCAGCTTATACGGGTTTTTT. Protein product: CASSLYGFF.

In DNA, the CDR3 is TGCGCCAGCAGCCAAGTTGGCAGTACAAATGAAAAACTGTTTTTT. Translated, it gives CASSQVGSTNEKLFF. This rearrangement joins TRBV4-1 to TRBJ1-4; no clear D gene. This CDR3 contains 15 residues. Per the germline V gene, CDR1 is MGHRA and CDR2 is YSYEKL. V was clipped by 1 base and J by 5 bases, with 11 bases between them.

The gene calls are TRBV11-2 and TRBJ2-7, with D perhaps TRBD1 (5 bases). Germline CDR1 and CDR2: SGHAT and FQNNGV. The V gene lost 1 base and the J gene lost 3 bases, with 10 bases spanning the gap. The CDR3 contains 14 residues. The CDR3 nucleotides read TGTGCCAGCAGCTTAGCTGGGGCAGTCTACGAGCAGTACTTC. Its translation: CASSLAGAVYEQYF.

The rearrangement links TRBV24-1 to TRBJ2-2; 9 nucleotides agree with TRBD1. The V gene's germline CDR1 is KGHDR and CDR2 SFDVKD. The V gene end was trimmed by 4 bases and the J gene end by 5 bases; junction bases not matched to a gene: 13. The CDR3 spans 18 residues. The CDR3 sequence is CATSDRTGDASVTGELFF. Written as DNA, the CDR3 is TGTGCCACCAGTGACCGGACAGGGGACGCGTCGGTGACCGGGGAGCTGTTTTTT.

The rearrangement uses TRBV18 and TRBJ2-5; D is ambiguous. The CDR3 is made up of 14 amino acids. The V gene lost 0 bases and the J gene lost 3 bases, with 8 bases spanning the gap. Germline V gene sequence: CDR1 KGHSH, CDR2 LQKENI. CDR3 sequence reads: CASSPPTNEETQYF. CDR3 coding DNA: TGTGCCAGCTCACCACCGACAAATGAAGAGACCCAGTACTTC.

The chain is built from TRBV21-1 and TRBJ2-7; TRBD2 is the table's D call, not checked against the DNA. TRBV21-1 is a pseudogene. This CDR3 region has 19 residues. CDR3 DNA: TGTGCCAGCGCGTCTGCGGGACTAGCGGGGGGCGCCATCTCCGGCGAGCAGTACTTC. Translation: CASASAGLAGGAISGEQYF.

This clone was seen a handful of times. J is TRBJ1-6 and V is TRBV19; the D is unclear. Trimming removed 3 bases from V and 18 bases from J, with 15 bases in between. This CDR3 is built from 12 residues. From germline, CDR1 is LNHDA and CDR2 SQIVND (reference sequence). This chain's CDR3 is CASSIGRSSPHF. CDR3 nucleotides: TGTGCCAGTAGTATCGGTCGCTCTTCTCCCCACTTT.